The present T cell receptor (beta chain) was sequenced within a study of T-cell reconstitution after alpha-beta-depleted transplantation in children (dated by TCRdb to the mid-2010s). About the study as a whole: Using TCR repertoire profiling, the study quantitatively followed how T-cell immune reconstitution unfolded in children after TCRalphabeta/CD19-depleted allogeneic hematopoietic cell transplantation.

The library came from PCR. Sequencing took place on an Illumina HiSeq 2500. To normalize quantification of the TCRbeta repertoire, the TCR libraries were built with molecular barcoding that relied on unique molecular identifiers. TCRdb applied fastp at Q25 and MiXCR to the public reads, then kept only in-frame beta chains. Rows with a matching CDR3 protein are joined into one entry that keeps the most common DNA and genes. For this sample the table gives 450,000 to 550,000 distinct CDR3 sequences, of which more than 9.5% were detected only once. The ten biggest clones cover 14% of the sample. A few counts support this clonotype. This clone's antigen is unknown. No per-base quality is available; no much larger clone lies one base away. Overall study results and their limits: Over the following months the frequencies of hyperexpanded clones went down, and after one year T-cell counts and TCRbeta diversity were mostly credited to newly produced T cells. The apparently early alphabetaT-cell count recovery about two months after transplant was reportedly dependent on only several hundred rapidly expanded clones derived from non-depleted graft cells. The high TCRbeta diversity at day 60 in some patients was ascribed to recipient T cells and intrathymic progenitors that had survived conditioning.

The intended sense of this specimen's treatment or condition label: allogeneic hematopoietic cell transplantation with graft depleted of TCRalphabeta T cells and CD19 B cells. The transplant recipients were children given TCRalphabeta/CD19-depleted allogeneic hematopoietic cell grafts. V sheds 0 bases and J sheds 10 bases, leaving 10 bases between their ends. The CDR3 runs 14 residues from the cysteine to the phenylalanine. CDR3 DNA only is kept here, 42 bases in frame from base 1. CDR1 SGHTA and CDR2 FQGNSA were looked up in the germline V gene. Sequenced material: PBMCs, mostly from graft donor cells, taken 180 days after TCRalphabeta/CD19-depleted stem cell transplant. The rearrangement combines TRBV7-2 with TRBJ1-6; TRBD1 is a possible D gene, resting on 5 matching bases. The origin of this receptor is a female patient aged 2 to 10 who had a stem cell transplant for aplastic anemia, so the T cells may come from the graft donor. The bases are TGTGCCAGCAGCTTAGCGCAGGGCGGATCACCCCTCCACTTT. Its product reads: CASSLAQGGSPLHF.